The 4 T cell receptor beta chains below were found in one sample sequenced in a study of T cells in Graves' hyperthyroidism and ophthalmopathy. Researchers took RNA transcripts and amplified the TCR beta CDR3 regions from them. A set of HTBI primers served as the primers for a first-round RT-PCR of the TCR CDR3. Via MiXCR, TCRdb re-called the multiplex PCR reads, giving one row per CDR3 protein. The sample lists around 580,000 distinct CDR3 sequences, about 45% occurring once. The sequenced material came from peripheral blood or thyroid tissue (not recorded which). All receptors come from a woman under 30 with Graves' hyperthyroidism.

This clonotype was found once. This chain joins TRBV7-7 and TRBJ2-7; 9 bases map to TRBD2. Germline V CDR1 and CDR2: SSHAT, FNYEAQ (reference sequence). This CDR3 is built from 13 residues. V was pared by 5 bases and J by 5 bases, with 4 bases of the junction left unmatched. The CDR3 nucleotides read TGTGCCAGCAGCAGGACTAGCGACAACGAGCAGTACTTC. This translates into CASSRTSDNEQYF.

The chain joins TRBV7-9 to TRBJ2-5; 9 nucleotides match TRBD1. The germline CDR1 and CDR2 sequences are SEHNR and FQNEAQ (reference sequence). The junction had 5 bases not matched to a gene; V was cut back by 7 bases and J by 8 bases. The CDR3 is 12 residues long. In DNA form, the CDR3 reads TGTGCCAGCACCCGGGACAGGGACACCCAGTACTTC. Its protein product is CASTRDRDTQYF.

With respect to this clonotype: Its ends do not fully match the called genes, so a read error is possible. The gene calls are TRBV5-4 and TRBJ1-1; a possible D gene is TRBD1 (6 bases). The CDR3 loop spans 12 amino acids. Germline V gives CDR1 SGHNT, CDR2 YYREEE (reference sequence). Here the CDR3 DNA reads TGCGCCAGCAGCTTGGGGGCCACTGAAGTTTTCTTT. It specifies CASSLGATEVFF.

The V and J genes are TRBV5-6 and TRBJ2-5, with 8 bases that match TRBD2. The CDR3 is 16 amino acids. With V trimmed by 5 bases and J by 5 bases, 14 bases remained unmatched. In germline, CDR1 is SGHDT, CDR2 YYEEEE. DNA for the CDR3: TGTGCCAGCAGTCTGGGCGGGAGGCCAGGGGAGGAGACCCAGTACTTC. Translated: CASSLGGRPGEETQYF.